The 9 T cell receptor beta chains in this list originate from one sample, sequenced in a study of glioma-infiltrating T cells. Using RNA template, CDR3s of TCR alpha and beta were amplified with iRepertoire arm-PCR. One entry per CDR3 protein results from TCRdb running MiXCR on the multiplex PCR reads. The data contain 100,000 to 150,000 distinct CDR3 sequences, less than 30% of them singletons. Sequencing used glioma tissue, nonneoplastic brain tissue, or PBMCs (not recorded which). The receptor source for this set is a human donor with low-grade glioma or glioblastoma, undergoing nonglioma brain surgery, or in good health (not recorded which).

About this clonotype: One end of the junction fails to match germline, which may point to a read error. The chain uses TRBV6-1 and TRBJ1-5; D remains ambiguous. This CDR3 contains 15 residues. Germline-derived CDR1 and CDR2 are MNHNS and SASEGT. The CDR3 region has the DNA TGTGCCAGCAGTGATCATGGGGAGGTAAATCAGCCCCAGAATTTT. Protein sequence: CASSDHGEVNQPQNF.

As concerns this clonotype: This is likely a read error, given that the CDR3 carries no conserved phenylalanine or tryptophan at its end. The gene calls are TRBV4-2 and TRBJ2-5; TRBD2 matches 10 bases. Germline assignment: CDR1 LGHNA and CDR2 YNFKEQ. Losses at the gene ends were 0 bases for V and 7 bases for J; bases not matched to a gene: 5. The CDR3 runs 15 residues. The CDR3 DNA reads TGTGCCAGCAGCCAAGACCCGACTAGCGGGTTGACCCAGTACTTA. Amino acid sequence: CASSQDPTSGLTQYL.

A word on this clonotype: A much larger clonotype is one base distant, so this may be a read error. The chain couples TRBV7-2 to TRBJ2-3; D remains unclear. V dropped 8 bases and J dropped 9 bases, with 21 bases sitting between them. This CDR3 is built from 14 residues. CDR1 is SGHTA, CDR2 FQGNSA, per germline. The CDR3, as DNA: TGTGCCAGCCGCTCACGCCTCGCGTTCTCGACGCAGTATTTT. Translation: CASRSRLAFSTQYF.

This clonotype was picked up many times. V is TRBV4-2 and J is TRBJ2-7, with 8 nucleotides matching TRBD2. Germline V CDR1 and CDR2: LGHNA, YNFKEQ. The CDR3 loop spans 15 amino acids. V dropped 3 bases and J dropped 3; count of bases not matched to a gene: 7. CDR3 sequence reads: CASSQVSGTVYEQYF. The CDR3 DNA reads as TGTGCCAGCAGCCAGGTTAGCGGGACCGTCTACGAGCAGTACTTC.

There are many counts of this clonotype. The V and J genes are TRBV7-9 and TRBJ2-2, with D perhaps TRBD2 (6 bases). This CDR3 is built from 16 residues. The V gene's germline CDR1 is SEHNR and CDR2 FQNEAQ (reference sequence). The V end was cut by 2 bases, the J end by 5 bases, with 15 bases between. The DNA for the CDR3 is TGTGCCAGCAGCTTATTGGGCGGGACTCGTACCGGGGAGCTGTTTTTT. Protein: CASSLLGGTRTGELFF.

This clonotype was seen many times. V usage is TRBV20-1 and J usage is TRBJ2-7, with a tentative D call TRBD1 (5 bases). Germline CDR1 and CDR2: DFQATT and SNEGSKA (reference sequence). CDR3 length: 12 residues. V shed 5 bases and J shed 2 bases, with 10 bases lying between them. DNA for the CDR3: TGCAGTGCTCAGACAGTTACCTACGAGCAGTACTTC. This gives the protein CSAQTVTYEQYF.

The sample holds a few counts of this clonotype. It may be a read error: a sequence one base away is much more abundant. The chain uses TRBV19 and TRBJ2-7; TRBD1 is a possible D gene (5 bases). The ends were cut back, 4 bases at V and 8 bases at J, with 12 bases in the middle. This CDR3 is built from 12 residues. The germline V gene has CDR1 LNHDA and CDR2 SQIVND (reference sequence). The CDR3 reads CASSTQGYKQYF. The DNA for the CDR3 is TGTGCCAGTAGTACGCAGGGTTACAAGCAGTACTTC.

This clonotype was counted only a few times. The V gene is TRBV18, the J gene TRBJ2-5; D ambiguous. V gave up 0 bases and J gave up 2 bases, with 7 bases separating them. This CDR3 region has 14 residues. The germline V gene has CDR1 KGHSH and CDR2 LQKENI. The CDR3 sequence is CASSPPMGQETQYF. The CDR3 DNA reads as TGTGCCAGCTCACCACCGATGGGGCAAGAGACCCAGTACTTC. The complete variable domain, with remaining parts taken from reference TRBV18 and TRBJ2-5, reads NAGVMQNPRHLVRRRGQEARLRCSPMKGHSHVYWYRQLPEEGLKFMVYLQKENIIDESGMPKERFSAEFPKEGPSILRIQQVVRGDSAAYFCASSPPMGQETQYFGPGTRLLVL.

A few counts support this clonotype. The J gene is TRBJ1-1, the V gene TRBV5-5; D unclear. CDR1 is SGHKS and CDR2 is YYEKEE in the germline V gene (reference sequence). Trimming pared 4 bases from V and 2 bases from J, leaving 6 bases between. CDR3 length: 12 amino acids. The CDR3 DNA reads as TGTGCCAGCAGCCACATTAACACTGAAGCTTTCTTT. Its translation: CASSHINTEAFF. The full variable domain, rest sourced from reference TRBV5-5 and TRBJ1-1, is DAGVTQSPTHLIKTRGQQVTLRCSPISGHKSVSWYQQVLGQGPQFIFQYYEKEERGRGNFPDRFSARQFPNYSSELNVNALLLGDSALYLCASSHINTEAFFGQGTRLTVV.